This TCR beta chain is drawn from a study of post-analysis software for immune sequencing data. This CDR3 contains 16 residues. Germline CDR1 and CDR2: DFQATT and SNEGSKA (reference sequence). J was trimmed by 2 bases and V by 0 bases; bases with no gene match: 7. This clonotype was counted between two and nine times. The authors incorporated unique molecular identifiers into the TCR beta cDNA libraries. TCRdb reprocessed the PCR reads with MiXCR, giving one entry per CDR3 protein. This table has 150,000 to 200,000 distinct CDR3 sequences, 35% to 40% appearing once. The sequence was collected from a girl aged 5-17 years with multiple sclerosis. The chain recombines TRBV20-1 with TRBJ2-3; 8 nucleotides align to TRBD2. The source was blood, collected after autologous hematopoietic stem cell transplantation. The CDR3 bases are TGCAGTGCTAGAGATCCGGGACTAGGGTTCACAGATACGCAGTATTTT. As protein: CSARDPGLGFTDTQYF.